The sample holds a few counts of the clone carrying this TCR beta chain. These data originate in a study of blood T cell repertoires in COVID-19. Study-wide context: Sites in the United States, Italy and Spain provided acute and convalescent COVID-19 samples. T cells, B-cell-depleted T cells, or PBMCs supplied cDNA or gDNA.

CDR1 and CDR2 from the germline V gene are SGHNT and YYREEE (reference sequence). The V gene lost 5 bases and the J gene lost 2 bases, with 13 bases spanning the gap. CDR3 length equals 14 residues. In the authors' workflow: Amplifying reference gene primers gave estimates of nucleated cell counts. Generated by immunoSEQ multiplex PCR, the TCRdb table keeps only in-frame clones and is missing some. From that table come the V and J calls and clone size; the DNA was used to work out D and trimming. The sample lists some 88,000 clones, roughly 77% occurring once. This TCR derives from a human donor in a cohort sampled during active COVID-19. Sequencing was performed on peripheral blood. The chain uses TRBV5-4 and TRBJ1-1, with a tentative D call TRBD1 (5 bases). CDR3 DNA sequence: TGTGCCAGCAGGCTTACCGGGACTAACACTGAAGCTTTCTTT. Protein sequence: CASRLTGTNTEAFF.